A single sample gave rise to the 25 T cell receptor beta chains below, sequenced in a study of blood T cell repertoires in COVID-19. TCRdb keeps only in-frame clones here, not all; method: immunoSEQ multiplex PCR. Of approximately 450,000 clones listed, 85% to 90% are singletons. What was sequenced was PBMCs or T cells enriched from blood (not recorded which). The receptors originated from a man aged 25 to 45 who had recovered from COVID-19.

The gene calls are TRBV27 and TRBJ2-1, with TRBD2 identical over 8 bases. There are 14 residues in the CDR3. V shed 5 bases, J shed 4 bases, and the junction held 4 bases outside the gene matches. Looked up from germline, CDR1 is MNHEY and CDR2 is SMNVEV (reference sequence). CDR3 coding DNA: TGTGCCAGCAGTGGCGGGAGGCATTACAATGAGCAGTTCTTC. Encoded protein: CASSGGRHYNEQFF.

The chain recombines TRBV6-5 with TRBJ2-3; 8 positions match TRBD2. This CDR3 is 14 amino acids long. V gave up 5 bases and J gave up 1 base; unmatched junction bases: 2. Germline CDR1 is MNHEY and CDR2 is SVGAGI. The CDR3 protein is CASSLGGGTDTQYF. DNA of the CDR3: TGTGCCAGCAGTCTCGGGGGGGGCACAGATACGCAGTATTTT.

The sample holds one count of this clone. The chain uses TRBV28 and TRBJ2-1; no firm D call. CDR3 length equals 11 residues. With 6 bases removed from V and 15 bases from J, the gap between germline ends came to 15 bases. Germline lookup yields CDR1 MDHEN and CDR2 SYDVKM. Here the CDR3 DNA reads TGTGCCAGCAGCTCCGCTTTAAGCCCGTTCTTC. It is translated as CASSSALSPFF.

CDR3 DNA sequence: TGTGCCTGGAGTGCCGCCCAGGGGACTGAAGCTTTCTTT. As protein: CAWSAAQGTEAFF. V gene TRBV30 combines with J gene TRBJ1-1; TRBD1 might be the D (6 bases). Germline V gives CDR1 GTSNPN, CDR2 SVGIG (reference sequence). V lost 1 base to trimming and J lost 5 bases, with 11 bases between them. The CDR3 extends over 13 amino acids.

This clone has a handful of counts. The V and J genes are TRBV7-2 and TRBJ2-1; D might be TRBD2 (5 bases). With 8 bases removed from V and 8 bases from J, the gap between germline ends came to 22 bases. Germline lookup yields CDR1 SGHTA and CDR2 FQGNSA. The CDR3 runs to 15 residues. CDR3 loop: CASLPGRLAGDEQFF. The CDR3 nucleotides read TGTGCCAGCCTCCCTGGCAGGCTAGCAGGCGATGAGCAGTTCTTC.

Only one count was recorded for this clone. The chain couples TRBV19 to TRBJ2-3, with 12 positions matching TRBD2. The V and J ends lost 9 bases and 6 bases, in that order; junction bases with no gene match: 7. The germline V gene has CDR1 LNHDA and CDR2 SQIVND (reference sequence). The CDR3 contains 14 residues. The CDR3 sequence: CASHPGTSGDTQYF. Written as DNA, the CDR3 is TGTGCCAGCCACCCCGGGACTAGCGGGGATACGCAGTATTTT.

CDR3 nucleotide sequence: TGTGCCAGCAGTGCCAGGGACAGGGGGCTGTACGAGCAGTACTTC. Protein: CASSARDRGLYEQYF. The chain joins TRBV2 to TRBJ2-7, with TRBD1 matching 12 bases. The V segment lost 4 bases and the J segment 4 bases; nucleotides outside the gene matches: 5. The V gene's germline CDR1 is SNHLY and CDR2 FYNNEI. This CDR3 region has 15 residues.

The V and J genes are TRBV5-4 and TRBJ2-7; 10 nucleotides align to TRBD1. Germline V CDR1 and CDR2: SGHNT, YYREEE (reference sequence). J gave up 5 bases and V 4 bases, and 6 bases lay outside the gene matches. The CDR3 sequence is 14 residues long. The CDR3 loop reads CASSRTGGMDEQYF. The CDR3 DNA follows: TGTGCCAGCAGCCGGACAGGGGGAATGGACGAGCAGTACTTC.

The V call is TRBV18, the J call TRBJ1-4; possible D gene TRBD1, 5 bases. The CDR3 contains 14 residues. From germline, CDR1 is KGHSH and CDR2 LQKENI. The germline V and J ends were trimmed by 5 bases and 8 bases, with 15 bases remaining between them. The CDR3 here is CASSSRGLGEKLFF. The CDR3, as DNA: TGTGCCAGCTCATCCCGGGGACTAGGCGAAAAACTGTTTTTT.

This clone was counted a single time. The J gene is TRBJ2-7, the V gene TRBV6-5; D is undetermined. CDR1 and CDR2 (germline): MNHEY, SVGAGI. The ends were cut back, 6 bases at V and 3 bases at J, with 12 bases in the middle. The CDR3 runs 13 residues. CDR3 sequence (DNA): TGTGCCAGCAGCCGCAAAAACAACTACGAGCAGTACTTC. Its translation is CASSRKNNYEQYF.

The rearrangement joins TRBV10-1 to TRBJ2-3; D is undetermined. V lost 2 bases to trimming and J lost 5 bases, with 5 bases between them. CDR1 and CDR2 (germline): WNHNN, SYGVQD (reference sequence). This CDR3 has 12 residues. The CDR3 DNA reads as TGCGCCAGCAGTGAGAGCGTAGATACGCAGTATTTT. It yields the protein CASSESVDTQYF.

Only one count was recorded for this clone. The genes are TRBV19 and TRBJ2-2; 11 nucleotides align to TRBD2. There are 15 residues in the CDR3. Germline loops: CDR1 LNHDA, CDR2 SQIVND (reference sequence). J gave up 4 bases and V 7 bases, and 5 bases lay outside the gene matches. The CDR3 here is CASTLAGGLTGELFF. Written as DNA, the CDR3 is TGTGCCAGTACCCTAGCGGGAGGCCTCACCGGGGAGCTGTTTTTT.

The chain combines TRBV2 with TRBJ2-3; possibly TRBD2 for D (5 bases). The CDR3 has 14 amino acids. Germline values: CDR1 SNHLY, CDR2 FYNNEI. V lost 7 bases, J lost 5 bases, and 16 bases lay in between. Written as DNA, the CDR3 is TGTGCCAGCACGGACTCCGTCTTAGGAGATACGCAGTATTTT. This sequence encodes CASTDSVLGDTQYF.

This clone was counted once. The chain employs TRBV12-3 or TRBV12-4 and TRBJ2-1; unclear D gene. The CDR3 consists of 11 residues. Trimming took off 5 bases at V and 9 bases at J, with 8 bases between the two ends. The CDR3 protein is CASSPMREQFF. The CDR3 DNA reads TGTGCCAGCAGTCCAATGCGTGAGCAGTTCTTC.

This rearrangement joins TRBV28 to TRBJ1-3; TRBD1 might be the D (5 bases). Between the trimmed V and J ends, which lost 2 bases and 6 bases, there was a span of 14 bases. Germline CDR1 reads MDHEN; CDR2 reads SYDVKM. The CDR3 covers 15 residues. The CDR3 bases are TGTGCCAGCAGTTTAAGGGGTGGGTTGGTAAACACCATATATTTT. Protein product: CASSLRGGLVNTIYF.

CDR3 nucleotides: TGTGCCAGCAGCTTAAGGGGGCTATCCTACGAGCAGTACTTC. Encoded protein: CASSLRGLSYEQYF. This rearrangement joins TRBV7-2 to TRBJ2-7; TRBD1 aligns across 7 bases. Germline assignment: CDR1 SGHTA and CDR2 FQGNSA. Trimming cost V 2 bases and J 1 base; bases outside gene matches: 2. This CDR3 comprises 14 residues.

V and J are TRBV7-9 and TRBJ1-2; the D gene is possibly TRBD1 (5 bases). Per germline, CDR1 SEHNR and CDR2 FQNEAQ (reference sequence). The CDR3 is made up of 13 amino acids. V was cut by 7 bases and J by 8 bases, with 17 bases left in between. CDR3 sequence: CASTTGGGGGYTF. Written as DNA, the CDR3 is TGTGCCAGCACCACGGGCGGGGGTGGAGGCTACACCTTC.

This clone was detected a few times. This chain joins TRBV5-1 and TRBJ2-2; D call uncertain. Trimming cost V 3 bases and J 2 bases, with 2 bases left between them. The CDR3 extends over 12 amino acids. Germline loops: CDR1 SGHRS, CDR2 YFSETQ. The CDR3 loop reads CASSSNTGELFF. The DNA of the CDR3 is TGCGCCAGCAGCTCAAACACCGGGGAGCTGTTTTTT.

The V and J genes are TRBV27 and TRBJ1-6; D might be TRBD1 (6 bases). This CDR3 is 14 amino acids long. Between the trimmed V and J ends, which lost 6 bases and 7 bases, there was a span of 13 bases. The germline CDR1 and CDR2 sequences are MNHEY and SMNVEV (reference sequence). Here the CDR3 DNA reads TGTGCCAGCAGCTTGGGACAACCGAATTCACCCCTCCACTTT. Translated: CASSLGQPNSPLHF.

This chain uses TRBV7-9 with TRBJ1-1, with 7 bases that match TRBD1. Germline V lookup: CDR1 SEHNR, CDR2 FQNEAQ (reference sequence). CDR3 length: 14 amino acids. V shed 6 bases and J 0 bases; nucleotides not matched to a gene: 4. DNA for the CDR3: TGTGCCAGCAGTCGAGGGGGCCTGAACACTGAAGCTTTCTTT. Translated, it gives CASSRGGLNTEAFF.

The gene calls are TRBV18 and TRBJ2-3, with 8 bases that match TRBD1. With V trimmed by 4 bases and J by 8 bases, 8 bases remained unmatched. The CDR3 consists of 14 residues. Germline lookup yields CDR1 KGHSH and CDR2 LQKENI. CDR3 in amino acids: CASSRGQGLVTQYF. The CDR3 nucleotides are TGTGCCAGCTCACGAGGACAGGGACTGGTTACGCAGTATTTT.

This clone has just a few counts. The rearrangement links TRBV7-9 to TRBJ2-7; maybe TRBD1 (5 bases). CDR3 length: 13 amino acids. V was cut by 3 bases and J by 5 bases, with 11 bases left in between. Germline CDR1 is SEHNR and CDR2 is FQNEAQ (reference sequence). DNA of the CDR3: TGTGCCAGCAGCTTTACAGGTCGTGACGAGCAGTACTTC. Translating it yields CASSFTGRDEQYF.

For the CDR3, the DNA is TGTGCCAGCAGCTTGGATCTTCCCAGAAATAATTCACCCCTCCACTTT. As protein: CASSLDLPRNNSPLHF. The chain links TRBV5-4 to TRBJ1-6; D remains unclear. This CDR3 region has 16 residues. Germline V lookup: CDR1 SGHNT, CDR2 YYREEE (reference sequence). V shed 0 bases and J shed 5 bases, with 12 bases lying between them.

The chain combines TRBV24-1 with TRBJ1-6; D unresolved. CDR1 and CDR2 from the germline V gene are KGHDR and SFDVKD. Trimming took off 4 bases at V and 5 bases at J, with 5 bases between the two ends. The CDR3 contains 13 residues. CDR3 nucleotides: TGTGCCACCAGTGAGGAGCATAATTCACCCCTCCACTTT. Translated: CATSEEHNSPLHF.

The count of this clone is one. The rearrangement links TRBV3-1 (or the pseudogene TRBV3-2) to TRBJ2-5, with D perhaps TRBD2 (6 bases). Germline CDR1 is LGHDT and CDR2 is YNNKEL (reference sequence). The CDR3 covers 15 residues. V lost 4 bases and J lost 1, with 13 bases in between. CDR3 in amino acids: CASSLFGGSQETQYF. The CDR3 bases are TGTGCCAGCAGCCTCTTTGGGGGGAGCCAAGAGACCCAGTACTTC.